The entry below describes one T cell receptor beta chain. Its antigen is still unknown. The entry originates in a study of regulatory and conventional T cells in RAG deficiency. General observations from the study: Control T-cell subsets had markedly higher Shannon entropy and lower Simpson indices than RAG-deficient patients.

Genomic DNA came from blood regulatory T cells gated CD4+ CD25-high CD127-low. The assay was immunoSEQ multiplex PCR, and TCRdb's table has in-frame clones only and misses some. The sample records about 19,000 clones, over 80% being singletons. This sample was also put to use in a study of regulatory T cells. In that study: Amplification used 52 TRBV primers and 13 TRBJ primers.

This clonotype was obtained from a human donor in good health. The sequencing input was Tregs sorted from blood.

CDR3 protein: CASSLRTPIEAFF. CDR3 DNA: TGTGCCAGCAGCTTAAGGACGCCAATTGAAGCTTTCTTT. The J gene is TRBJ1-1, the V gene TRBV7-9; no firm D call. The CDR3 covers 13 residues. The V end was cut by 2 bases, the J end by 7 bases, with 11 bases between. Germline V gene sequence: CDR1 SEHNR, CDR2 FQNEAQ (reference sequence).